Listed below are T cell receptor beta chains from one sample, sequenced in a study of PD-1 blockade in classical Hodgkin lymphoma. The repertoire was sequenced with immunoSEQ multiplex PCR; TCRdb's copy has only in-frame clones and lacks some. In the table there are about 15,000 clones, approximately 86% of which are singletons. Sequenced sample: peripheral blood mononuclear cells (PBMCs). These receptors came from a human donor with classical Hodgkin lymphoma. Each CDR3 is given with its conserved first and last residue. The order of the fields is V gene, J gene, clone size, D gene, CDR3 protein, CDR3 DNA. The D gene is left open where the match is weak. Only part of the rows carry a size: once, few, many, or a class if the clone is expanded.

>TRBV11-3|TRBJ2-3|-|-
CASSARGGTDTQYF
TGTGCCAGCAGCGCCAGGGGTGGCACAGATACGCAGTATTTT
>TRBV7-9|TRBJ2-2|-|-
CASTRGLELFF
TGTGCCAGCACCCGGGGGTTAGAGCTGTTTTTT
>TRBV28|TRBJ1-5|-|TRBD1
CASRRTGQVYQPQHF
TGTGCCAGCAGACGTACGGGACAGGTCTATCAGCCCCAGCATTTT
>TRBV5-6|TRBJ1-2|-|-
CASSLNYGYTF
TGTGCCAGCAGCTTGAACTATGGCTACACCTTC
>TRBV6-6|TRBJ2-7|-|-
CASSMDTVSYEQYF
TGTGCCAGCAGTATGGACACCGTCTCCTACGAGCAGTACTTC
>TRBV6-5|TRBJ1-1|-|TRBD1
CASSQQGATEAFF
TGTGCCAGCAGTCAACAGGGGGCGACTGAAGCTTTCTTT
>TRBV15|TRBJ1-5|-|-
CATSRGDVFQPQHF
TGTGCCACCAGCAGAGGAGATGTATTTCAGCCCCAGCATTTT
>TRBV4-1|TRBJ2-3|-|-
CASSQTHLTDTQYF
TGCGCCAGCAGCCAAACACACCTCACAGATACGCAGTATTTT
>TRBV19|TRBJ2-2|-|TRBD2
CASSRASGTGELFF
TGTGCCAGTAGTAGGGCTAGCGGGACCGGGGAGCTGTTTTTT
>TRBV19|TRBJ2-4|-|-
CASSRRAMIDIQYF
TGTGCCAGTAGTCGCAGGGCAATGATTGACATTCAGTACTTC
>TRBV30|TRBJ2-5|-|-
CAWSGGRIQETQYF
TGTGCCTGGAGTGGAGGTCGGATCCAAGAGACCCAGTACTTC
>TRBV30|TRBJ2-1|-|TRBD2
CAWTLRQGLAQNEQFF
TGTGCCTGGACTTTACGGCAGGGACTAGCACAAAATGAGCAGTTCTTC
>TRBV12-5|TRBJ2-1|few|TRBD2
CASAGLAGTSYNEQFF
TGTGCTAGTGCGGGACTAGCGGGAACCTCCTACAATGAGCAGTTCTTC
>TRBV19|TRBJ1-5|-|TRBD1
CASRTGGTVPQHF
TGTGCCAGTCGGACAGGGGGTACGGTGCCCCAGCATTTT
>TRBV7-9|TRBJ2-1|-|TRBD1
CASSPTGGSGEQFF
TGTGCCAGCAGTCCAACAGGGGGATCAGGTGAGCAGTTCTTC
>TRBV28|TRBJ2-7|-|TRBD2
CASRLTGRFYEQYF
TGTGCCAGCAGACTGACCGGGAGGTTCTACGAGCAGTACTTC
>TRBV9|TRBJ1-2|-|-
CASSVGENYGYTF
TGTGCCAGCAGCGTAGGAGAAAACTATGGCTACACCTTC
>TRBV2|TRBJ1-2|-|-
CASSPDEIGGYTF
TGTGCCAGCAGCCCCGATGAGATAGGGGGCTACACCTTC
>TRBV11-3|TRBJ2-7|-|-
CASSLGAESYEQYF
TGTGCCAGCAGCTTAGGAGCAGAATCCTACGAGCAGTACTTC
>TRBV19|TRBJ2-2|few|TRBD1
CASSRGQGGTGELFF
TGTGCCAGTAGTAGGGGACAGGGTGGGACCGGGGAGCTGTTTTTT
>TRBV25-1|TRBJ2-2|-|TRBD2
CATRGSGILTGELFF
TGTGCCACCCGCGGGAGCGGGATACTTACCGGGGAGCTGTTTTTT
>TRBV7-8|TRBJ1-5|once|TRBD1
CASSLGDRGPYQPQHF
TGTGCCAGCAGCTTAGGCGACAGGGGGCCTTATCAGCCCCAGCATTTT
>TRBV7-9|TRBJ2-1|-|-
CASSASSYNEQFF
TGTGCCAGCAGCGCCAGCTCCTACAATGAGCAGTTCTTC
>TRBV21-1|TRBJ1-1|once|-
CASSASRGLDTEAFF
TGTGCCAGCAGCGCCAGCAGGGGGCTCGACACTGAAGCTTTCTTT
>TRBV5-1|TRBJ2-7|-|-
CASSLDLAGYEQYF
TGCGCCAGCAGCTTGGATCTCGCCGGCTACGAGCAGTACTTC
>TRBV5-1|TRBJ2-5|-|TRBD1
CASSLTGGQETQYF
TGCGCCAGCAGCTTAACAGGGGGCCAAGAGACCCAGTACTTC
>TRBV11-2|TRBJ2-7|once|TRBD1
CASHRWGQGVREQYF
TGTGCCAGCCATAGGTGGGGACAGGGGGTTCGGGAGCAGTACTTC
>TRBV7-2|TRBJ2-1|-|-
CASSLVRNEQFF
TGTGCCAGCAGCTTAGTCCGGAATGAGCAGTTCTTC
>TRBV9|TRBJ2-7|-|TRBD1
CASSVGPGQHYEQYF
TGTGCCAGCAGCGTAGGACCGGGACAGCACTACGAGCAGTACTTC
>TRBV5-1|TRBJ2-7|few|TRBD2
CASSLAETSGRADEQYF
TGCGCCAGCAGCTTGGCCGAGACTAGCGGGAGGGCCGACGAGCAGTACTTC
>TRBV6-5|TRBJ1-2|-|-
CASSYSPGGYTF
TGTGCCAGCAGTTACTCCCCTGGAGGCTACACCTTC
>TRBV4-2|TRBJ2-1|-|TRBD2
CASSQERLAAYNEQFF
TGTGCCAGCAGCCAAGAACGCCTAGCGGCCTACAATGAGCAGTTCTTC
>TRBV2|TRBJ2-5|-|-
CASSPYPVETQYF
TGTGCCAGCAGCCCCTACCCGGTGGAGACCCAGTACTTC
>TRBV7-9|TRBJ2-5|-|TRBD1
CATGQGEPGSQYF
TGTGCCACCGGACAGGGGGAACCCGGGTCCCAGTACTTC
>TRBV7-2|TRBJ1-2|-|-
CASSFPPSGYTF
TGTGCCAGCAGCTTCCCCCCTAGTGGCTACACCTTC
>TRBV4-3|TRBJ1-2|-|-
CASTPGGDDYGYTF
TGCGCCAGCACTCCCGGAGGGGATGACTATGGCTACACCTTC
>TRBV9|TRBJ1-2|-|TRBD1
CASSPTGQGANYGYTF
TGTGCCAGCAGCCCAACCGGACAGGGTGCTAACTATGGCTACACCTTC
>TRBV11-2|TRBJ1-1|-|TRBD1
CASSPLGTGHTEAFF
TGTGCCAGCAGCCCACTCGGGACAGGGCACACTGAAGCTTTCTTT
>TRBV7-8|TRBJ1-2|-|-
CASSLGQFYGYTF
TGTGCCAGCAGCTTAGGACAGTTCTATGGCTACACCTTC
>TRBV5-1|TRBJ2-1|-|TRBD2
CASNRQLAALSSYNEQFF
TGCGCCAGCAACCGTCAACTAGCGGCCCTGAGCTCCTACAATGAGCAGTTCTTC